A single sample gave rise to the 23 T cell receptor beta chains below, sequenced in a study of blood T cell repertoires in COVID-19. Some clones are missing from TCRdb's copy, which holds only in-frame ones; the method was immunoSEQ multiplex PCR. The top ten hold less than 2% of the sample, which has about 280,000 clones, around 91% seen once. Specimen: PBMCs or T cells enriched from blood (not recorded which). The receptors originated from a woman aged 18-30 years with acute COVID-19.

The chain is built from TRBV19 and TRBJ2-6, with D perhaps TRBD2 (7 bases). CDR1 is LNHDA and CDR2 is SQIVND in the germline V gene (reference sequence). V dropped 7 bases and J dropped 2 bases, with 9 bases sitting between them. The CDR3 has 14 residues. As DNA, the CDR3 is TGTGCCAGTACGGGGGGCCCTGGGGCCAACGTCCTGACTTTC. Its translation: CASTGGPGANVLTF.

The chain uses TRBV9 and TRBJ1-4; D might be TRBD1 (6 bases). Trimming stripped 3 bases from V and 2 bases from J, with 11 bases between. CDR1 is SGDLS, CDR2 YYNGEE, per germline. This CDR3 is 15 amino acids long. In DNA form, the CDR3 reads TGTGCCAGCAGCGCACAGGGCCGCACTAATGAAAAACTGTTTTTT. Its translation is CASSAQGRTNEKLFF.

The CDR3 DNA follows: TGCGCCAGCAGGGAAGGGGCAGCCACTGAAGCTTTCTTT. This sequence encodes CASREGAATEAFF. The gene calls are TRBV10-2 and TRBJ1-1; a possible D gene is TRBD1 (5 bases). CDR3 length: 13 residues. V shed 6 bases and J shed 4 bases, with 12 bases lying between them. The germline V gene has CDR1 WSHSY and CDR2 SAAADI.

The V and J genes are TRBV7-2 and TRBJ1-5, with a possible D match to TRBD1 (5 bases). Germline loops: CDR1 SGHTA, CDR2 FQGNSA. This CDR3 contains 14 residues. The V end lost 6 bases, the J end lost 5 bases, and 14 bases lay between the germline ends. The CDR3: CASRLPGVDQPQHF. The DNA for the CDR3 is TGTGCCAGCAGACTTCCGGGGGTGGATCAGCCCCAGCATTTT.

The chain links TRBV24-1 to TRBJ2-5, with 9 bases fitting TRBD1. After removal of 10 bases from V and 4 bases from J, the junction contained 12 bases not matched to a gene. This CDR3 contains 15 residues. Germline V gene data show CDR1 as KGHDR and CDR2 as SFDVKD. Written as DNA, the CDR3 is TGTGCCACTGGGGAAAACCGGGACAGGGCAGAGACCCAGTACTTC. Protein product: CATGENRDRAETQYF.

The chain employs TRBV10-2 and TRBJ2-3; no definite D call. Germline V gene lookup returns CDR1 WSHSY and CDR2 SAAADI. V gave up 6 bases and J gave up 2 bases, with 9 bases separating them. This CDR3 comprises 13 residues. CDR3 loop: CASSSILTDTQYF. CDR3 coding DNA: TGCGCCAGCAGCTCTATTCTCACAGATACGCAGTATTTT.

This clone was observed once. J is TRBJ2-7 and V is TRBV5-1, with 8 bases matching TRBD1. Germline V gene data show CDR1 as SGHRS and CDR2 as YFSETQ. V gave up 2 bases and J gave up 5 bases; unmatched junction bases: 6. This CDR3 is built from 14 residues. This chain's CDR3 is CASSFAGGLNEQYF. CDR3 nucleotide sequence: TGCGCCAGCAGCTTCGCAGGGGGCTTGAACGAGCAGTACTTC.

The V gene is TRBV4-1, the J gene TRBJ1-2, with no clear D. CDR3 length: 14 amino acids. Per germline, CDR1 MGHRA and CDR2 YSYEKL. Trimming took 6 bases from V and 4 from J, leaving 15 bases between them. The CDR3, as DNA: TGCGCCAGCAGTGCTCCTTTAGGACTCTATGGCTACACCTTC. Translation gives CASSAPLGLYGYTF.

J is TRBJ2-3 and V is TRBV7-2, with 10 bases lining up with TRBD2. The CDR3 has 19 residues. CDR1 SGHTA and CDR2 FQGNSA come from the germline V gene. V gave up 1 base and J gave up 0 bases; unmatched junction bases: 10. CDR3 DNA: TGTGCCAGCAGCTTAGTTTGGAGGTCTAGCGGGGGTAGCACAGATACGCAGTATTTT. It yields the protein CASSLVWRSSGGSTDTQYF. Together with reference TRBV7-2 and TRBJ2-3, the CDR3 gives the full variable domain: GAGVSQSPSNKVTEKGKDVELRCDPISGHTALYWYRQSLGQGLEFLIYFQGNSAPDKSGLPSDRFSAERTGGSVSTLTIQRTQQEDSAVYLCASSLVWRSSGGSTDTQYFGPGTRLTVL.

This chain joins TRBV4-2 and TRBJ2-3; D might be TRBD2 (5 bases). The CDR3 covers 17 residues. Germline lookup yields CDR1 LGHNA and CDR2 YNFKEQ. The germline V and J ends were trimmed by 2 bases and 3 bases, with 18 bases remaining between them. CDR3 region: CASSQPIGSVGTDTQYF. Written as DNA, the CDR3 is TGTGCCAGCAGCCAACCTATTGGGAGCGTGGGTACAGATACGCAGTATTTT.

V usage is TRBV29-1 and J usage is TRBJ2-1; 10 bases match TRBD2. The CDR3 has 16 residues. Looked up from germline, CDR1 is SQVTM and CDR2 is ANQGSEA. The ends lost 2 bases at V and 7 bases at J; junction bases unmatched: 11. The CDR3 DNA reads TGCAGCGTTGAACATATAGCGGGAGGCCCGGGGAATGAGCAGTTCTTC. Encoded protein: CSVEHIAGGPGNEQFF.

The V and J genes are TRBV3-1 (or the pseudogene TRBV3-2) and TRBJ1-4; D not resolved. The V and J ends lost 3 bases and 7 bases respectively, with 12 bases between them. The CDR3 spans 14 residues. Germline CDR1 LGHDT, CDR2 YNNKEL (reference sequence). The CDR3 is CASSQRAAGEKLFF. The CDR3 nucleotides are TGTGCCAGCAGCCAGAGGGCGGCGGGTGAAAAACTGTTTTTT.

The sample holds one count of this clone. The V call is TRBV5-1, the J call TRBJ2-7; 10 nucleotides line up with TRBD1. Germline CDR1 SGHRS, CDR2 YFSETQ. The trim removed 4 bases at V and 3 bases at J, leaving 4 bases unmatched. The CDR3 covers 14 residues. CDR3 in DNA: TGCGCCAGCAGCCCTGGGACAGGGGTCTACGAGCAGTACTTC. This codes for CASSPGTGVYEQYF.

This chain uses TRBV19 with TRBJ1-2, with 7 bases identical to TRBD1. Germline-derived CDR1 and CDR2 are LNHDA and SQIVND (reference sequence). CDR3 length: 13 amino acids. The J segment lost 4 bases and the V segment lost 10 bases, leaving 9 bases of the junction unmatched. CDR3 DNA sequence: TGTGCCACTCGTGCCGGGACAGCCTATGGCTACACCTTC. It encodes CATRAGTAYGYTF.

J is TRBJ2-7 and V is TRBV13; 8 nucleotides line up with TRBD1. The V gene's germline CDR1 is PRHDT and CDR2 FYEKMQ (reference sequence). J was trimmed by 0 bases and V by 6 bases; bases with no gene match: 13. The CDR3 covers 17 residues. CDR3 DNA sequence: TGTGCCAGCAGGCTAGCTTCACAGGGGGAGAGCTCCTACGAGCAGTACTTC. This gives the protein CASRLASQGESSYEQYF. Full variable domain (outside the CDR3, taken from reference TRBV13 and TRBJ2-7): AAGVIQSPRHLIKEKRETATLKCYPIPRHDTVYWYQQGPGQDPQFLISFYEKMQSDKGSIPDRFSAQQFSDYHSELNMSSLELGDSALYFCASRLASQGESSYEQYFGPGTRLTVT.

The chain uses TRBV6-5 and TRBJ2-2; D not certain. Germline V gene data show CDR1 as MNHEY and CDR2 as SVGAGI. The CDR3 is made up of 13 amino acids. Between the trimmed V and J ends, which lost 2 bases and 7 bases, there was a span of 8 bases. The CDR3 loop reads CASSYPTGGELFF. DNA for the CDR3: TGTGCCAGCAGTTACCCGACTGGCGGGGAGCTGTTTTTT.

V gene TRBV29-1 combines with J gene TRBJ2-1, with D possibly matching TRBD2 (5 bases). Germline V gene lookup returns CDR1 SQVTM and CDR2 ANQGSEA. The CDR3 is 14 residues long. Trimming took 7 bases from V and 2 from J, leaving 15 bases between them. The CDR3 sequence: CSETIAPTYNEQFF. Here the CDR3 DNA reads TGCAGCGAGACCATAGCGCCCACCTACAATGAGCAGTTCTTC.

The V gene is TRBV7-9, the J gene TRBJ1-2; TRBD1 matches 7 bases. From germline, CDR1 is SEHNR and CDR2 FQNEAQ (reference sequence). The CDR3 has 13 amino acids. V shed 2 bases, J shed 7 bases, and the junction held 4 bases outside the gene matches. The CDR3 nucleotides read TGTGCCAGCAGCTTACACGACAGGGTTGGCTACACCTTC. Its translation: CASSLHDRVGYTF.

DNA for the CDR3: TGTGCCAGCAGCCAAGGGCAGGGGGCTTCCCCTGAGTATGGCTACACCTTC. Translation gives CASSQGQGASPEYGYTF. The rearrangement joins TRBV3-1 (or the pseudogene TRBV3-2) to TRBJ1-2, with 8 nucleotides matching TRBD1. Germline CDR1 reads LGHDT; CDR2 reads YNNKEL (reference sequence). V was clipped by 1 base and J by 5 bases; unmatched bases: 12. The CDR3 length is 17 residues.

The chain couples TRBV5-1 to TRBJ1-4; 7 bases map to TRBD1. This CDR3 comprises 14 residues. Per the germline V gene, CDR1 is SGHRS and CDR2 is YFSETQ. Losses at the gene ends were 4 bases for V and 3 bases for J; bases not matched to a gene: 3. CDR3 nucleotides: TGCGCCAGCAGCCCCGGGACAGCTAATGAAAAACTGTTTTTT. It codes for CASSPGTANEKLFF.

The genes are TRBV30 and TRBJ2-7, with TRBD1 identical over 8 bases. The CDR3 is 16 amino acids. CDR1 and CDR2 (germline): GTSNPN, SVGIG (reference sequence). Unmatched junction bases numbered 14, after V lost 4 bases and J lost 3 bases. CDR3 in DNA: TGTGCCTGGACCTCCCCCAGGGGGCGTAAAATCTACGAGCAGTACTTC. Its protein product is CAWTSPRGRKIYEQYF.

The genes are TRBV6-2 or TRBV6-3 and TRBJ1-2; 7 bases are a match to TRBD1. The CDR3 has 13 residues. Trimming took 4 bases from V and 8 from J; bases not matched to a gene: 7. The V gene's germline CDR1 is MNHEY and CDR2 SVGEGT. The DNA for the CDR3 is TGTGCCAGCAGTTTGACAGGGCGGGGCGGCTACACCTTC. Translated: CASSLTGRGGYTF.

This chain uses TRBV7-9 with TRBJ1-1, with D perhaps TRBD1 (5 bases). Germline CDR1 reads SEHNR; CDR2 reads FQNEAQ (reference sequence). Trimming stripped 5 bases from V and 5 bases from J, with 18 bases between. The CDR3 spans 15 residues. The CDR3: CASSPRQKGRTEAFF. CDR3 bases: TGTGCCAGCAGCCCCCGGCAGAAGGGGAGGACTGAAGCTTTCTTT.